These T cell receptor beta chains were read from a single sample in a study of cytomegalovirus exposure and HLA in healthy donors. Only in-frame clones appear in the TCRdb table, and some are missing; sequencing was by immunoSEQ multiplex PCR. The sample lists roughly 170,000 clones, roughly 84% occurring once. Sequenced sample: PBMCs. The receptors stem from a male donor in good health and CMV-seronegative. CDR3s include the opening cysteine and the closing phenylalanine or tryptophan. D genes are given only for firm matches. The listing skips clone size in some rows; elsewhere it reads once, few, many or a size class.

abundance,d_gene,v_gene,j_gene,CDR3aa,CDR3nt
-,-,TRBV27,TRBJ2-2,CASSLTQGELFF,TGTGCCAGCAGTTTAACACAGGGGGAGCTGTTTTTT
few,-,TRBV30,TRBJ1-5,CAWSPDSNQPQHF,TGTGCCTGGAGCCCAGATAGCAATCAGCCCCAGCATTTT
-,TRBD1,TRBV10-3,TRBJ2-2,CAIKNRGQDTGELFF,TGTGCCATCAAAAACAGGGGGCAGGACACCGGGGAGCTGTTTTTT
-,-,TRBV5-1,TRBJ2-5,CASSLASGYQETQYF,TGCGCCAGCAGCTTGGCCTCGGGGTACCAAGAGACCCAGTACTTC
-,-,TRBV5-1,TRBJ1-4,CASSLGSGNEKLFF,TGCGCCAGCAGCTTAGGGTCGGGGAACGAAAAACTGTTTTTT
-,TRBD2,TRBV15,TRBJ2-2,CATSRAPRTSGRAGELFF,TGTGCCACCAGCAGAGCCCCCCGGACTAGCGGGAGGGCCGGGGAGCTGTTTTTT
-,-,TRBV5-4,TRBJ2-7,CASSSPWGDGSYEQYF,TGTGCCAGCAGCTCCCCCTGGGGGGACGGCTCCTACGAGCAGTACTTC
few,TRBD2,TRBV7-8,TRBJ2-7,CASSPTGTRSPEQYF,TGTGCCAGCAGCCCCACCGGGACTAGGAGTCCCGAGCAGTACTTC
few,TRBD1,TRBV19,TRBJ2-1,CASSTGQGNYNEQFF,TGTGCCAGTAGTACAGGACAGGGGAACTACAATGAGCAGTTCTTC
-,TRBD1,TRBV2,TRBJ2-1,CASKGQEQFF,TGTGCCAGCAAGGGACAGGAGCAGTTCTTC
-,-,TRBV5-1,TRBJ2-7,CASSLFYSAYEQYF,TGCGCCAGCAGCTTGTTTTACAGTGCCTACGAGCAGTACTTC
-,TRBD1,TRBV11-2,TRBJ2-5,CASSLRQGRWETQYF,TGTGCCAGCAGCTTACGACAGGGGAGATGGGAGACCCAGTACTTC
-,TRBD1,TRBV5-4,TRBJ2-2,CASGKTGGDGELFF,TGTGCCAGCGGAAAGACAGGGGGCGACGGGGAGCTGTTTTTT